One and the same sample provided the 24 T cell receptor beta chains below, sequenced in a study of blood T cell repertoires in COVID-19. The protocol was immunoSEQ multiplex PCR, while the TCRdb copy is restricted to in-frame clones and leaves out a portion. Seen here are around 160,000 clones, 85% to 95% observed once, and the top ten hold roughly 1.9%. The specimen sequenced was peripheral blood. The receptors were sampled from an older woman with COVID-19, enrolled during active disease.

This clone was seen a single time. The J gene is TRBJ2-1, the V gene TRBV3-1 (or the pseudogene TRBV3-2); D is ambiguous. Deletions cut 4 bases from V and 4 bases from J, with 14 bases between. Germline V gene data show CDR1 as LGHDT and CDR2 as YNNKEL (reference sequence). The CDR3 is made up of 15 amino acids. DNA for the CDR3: TGTGCCAGCAGCCGATTAGGAGCTAAGTACAATGAGCAGTTCTTC. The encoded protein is CASSRLGAKYNEQFF.

CDR3 protein: CASSRSTGGNGNTIYF. The CDR3 DNA reads as TGTGCCAGCAGCCGATCAACAGGGGGTAATGGAAACACCATATATTTT. The gene calls are TRBV4-2 and TRBJ1-3; TRBD1 aligns across 8 bases. The CDR3 contains 16 residues. CDR1 and CDR2 from the germline V gene are LGHNA and YNFKEQ. Trimming cost V 4 bases and J 3 bases; bases outside gene matches: 8.

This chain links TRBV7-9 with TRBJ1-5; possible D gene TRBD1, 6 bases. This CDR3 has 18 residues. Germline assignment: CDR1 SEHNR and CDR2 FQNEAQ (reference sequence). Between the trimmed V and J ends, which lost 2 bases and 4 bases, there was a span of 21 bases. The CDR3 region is CASSLISGGVGLNQPQHF. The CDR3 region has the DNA TGTGCCAGCAGCTTAATTTCGGGGGGCGTTGGATTAAATCAGCCCCAGCATTTT.

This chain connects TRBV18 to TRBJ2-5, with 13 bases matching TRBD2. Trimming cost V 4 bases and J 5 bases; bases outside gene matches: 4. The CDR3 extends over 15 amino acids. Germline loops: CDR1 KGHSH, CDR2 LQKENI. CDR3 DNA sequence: TGTGCCAGCTCACTAGGACTAGCGGGGGTTGAGACCCAGTACTTC. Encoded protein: CASSLGLAGVETQYF.

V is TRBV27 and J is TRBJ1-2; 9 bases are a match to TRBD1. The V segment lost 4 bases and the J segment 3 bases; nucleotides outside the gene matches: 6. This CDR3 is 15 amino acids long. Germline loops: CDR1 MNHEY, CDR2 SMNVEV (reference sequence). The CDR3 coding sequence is TGTGCCAGCAGTTCGAGACAGGGGGTGGACTATGGCTACACCTTC. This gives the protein CASSSRQGVDYGYTF.

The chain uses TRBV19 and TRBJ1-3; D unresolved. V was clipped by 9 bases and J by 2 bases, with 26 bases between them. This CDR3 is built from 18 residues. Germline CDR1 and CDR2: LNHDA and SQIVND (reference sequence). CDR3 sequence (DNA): TGTGCCAGCAGCCGCACACCGAATACGGGGAGGCCTGGAAACACCATATATTTT. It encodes CASSRTPNTGRPGNTIYF.

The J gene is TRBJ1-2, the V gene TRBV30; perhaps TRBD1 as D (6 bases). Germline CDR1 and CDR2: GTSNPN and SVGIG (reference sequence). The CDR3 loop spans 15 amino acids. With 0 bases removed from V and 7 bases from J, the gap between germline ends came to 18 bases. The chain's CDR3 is CAWSVGDPGVGGYTF. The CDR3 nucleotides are TGTGCCTGGAGTGTGGGGGACCCAGGGGTCGGTGGCTACACCTTC. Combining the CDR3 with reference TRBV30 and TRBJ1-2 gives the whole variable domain SQTIHQWPATLVQPVGSPLSLECTVEGTSNPNLYWYRQAAGRGLQLLFYSVGIGQISSEVPQNLSASRPQDRQFILSSKKLLLSDSGFYLCAWSVGDPGVGGYTFGSGTRLTVV.

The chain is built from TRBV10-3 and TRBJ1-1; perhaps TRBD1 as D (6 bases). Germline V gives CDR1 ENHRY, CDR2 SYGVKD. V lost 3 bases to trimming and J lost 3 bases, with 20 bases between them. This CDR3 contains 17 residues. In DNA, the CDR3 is TGTGCCATCAGTGAACCCAAAACAGGGCGGCGGGACACTGAAGCTTTCTTT. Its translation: CAISEPKTGRRDTEAFF.

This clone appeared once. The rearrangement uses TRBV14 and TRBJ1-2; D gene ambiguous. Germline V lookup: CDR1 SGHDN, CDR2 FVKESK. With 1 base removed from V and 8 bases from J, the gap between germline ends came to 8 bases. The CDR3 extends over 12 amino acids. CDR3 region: CASSQVVEGYTF. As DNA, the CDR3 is TGTGCCAGCAGCCAAGTCGTGGAGGGCTACACCTTC.

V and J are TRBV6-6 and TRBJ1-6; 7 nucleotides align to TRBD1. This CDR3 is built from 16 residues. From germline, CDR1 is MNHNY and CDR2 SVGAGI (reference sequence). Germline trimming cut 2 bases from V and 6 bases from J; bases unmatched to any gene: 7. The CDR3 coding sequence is TGTGCCAGCAGTTACCTCACAGGGGCTACTAATTCACCCCTCCACTTT. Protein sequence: CASSYLTGATNSPLHF.

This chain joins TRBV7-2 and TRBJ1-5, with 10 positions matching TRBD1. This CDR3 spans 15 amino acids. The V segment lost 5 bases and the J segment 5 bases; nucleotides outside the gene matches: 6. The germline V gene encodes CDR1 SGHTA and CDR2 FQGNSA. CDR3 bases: TGTGCCAGCAGCAAGGGACAGGGGTGGGATCAGCCCCAGCATTTT. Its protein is CASSKGQGWDQPQHF.

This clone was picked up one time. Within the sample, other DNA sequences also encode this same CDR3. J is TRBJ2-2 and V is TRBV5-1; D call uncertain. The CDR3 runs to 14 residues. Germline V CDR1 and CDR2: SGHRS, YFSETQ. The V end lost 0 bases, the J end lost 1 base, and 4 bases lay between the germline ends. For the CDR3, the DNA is TGCGCCAGCAGCTTGGACAGGAACACCGGGGAGCTGTTTTTT. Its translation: CASSLDRNTGELFF.

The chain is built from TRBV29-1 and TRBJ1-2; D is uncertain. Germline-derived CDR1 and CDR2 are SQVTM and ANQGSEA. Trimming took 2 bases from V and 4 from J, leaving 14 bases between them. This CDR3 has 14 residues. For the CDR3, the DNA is TGCAGCGTTGAATGGCGGGAAGATTCCTATGGCTACACCTTC. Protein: CSVEWREDSYGYTF. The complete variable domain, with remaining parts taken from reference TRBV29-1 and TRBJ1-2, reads SAVISQKPSRDICQRGTSLTIQCQVDSQVTMMFWYRQQPGQSLTLIATANQGSEATYESGFVIDKFPISRPNLTFSTLTVSNMSPEDSSIYLCSVEWREDSYGYTFGSGTRLTVV.

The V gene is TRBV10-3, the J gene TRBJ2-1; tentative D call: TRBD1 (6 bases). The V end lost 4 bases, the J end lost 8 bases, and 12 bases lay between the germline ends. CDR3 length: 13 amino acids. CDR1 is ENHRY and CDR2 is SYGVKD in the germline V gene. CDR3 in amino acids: CAISVNTGYEQFF. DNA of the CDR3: TGTGCCATCAGTGTCAATACAGGGTATGAGCAGTTCTTC.

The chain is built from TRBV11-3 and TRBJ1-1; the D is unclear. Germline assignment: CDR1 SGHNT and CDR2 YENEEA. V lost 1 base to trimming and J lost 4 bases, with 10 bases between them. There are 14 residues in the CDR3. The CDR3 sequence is CASSLVAGSTEAFF. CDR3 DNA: TGTGCCAGCAGCTTAGTGGCGGGGAGCACTGAAGCTTTCTTT. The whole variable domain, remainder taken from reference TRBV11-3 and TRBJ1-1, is EAGVVQSPRYKIIEKKQPVAFWCNPISGHNTLYWYLQNLGQGPELLIRYENEEAVDDSQLPKDRFSAERLKGVDSTLKIQPAELGDSAVYLCASSLVAGSTEAFFGQGTRLTVV.

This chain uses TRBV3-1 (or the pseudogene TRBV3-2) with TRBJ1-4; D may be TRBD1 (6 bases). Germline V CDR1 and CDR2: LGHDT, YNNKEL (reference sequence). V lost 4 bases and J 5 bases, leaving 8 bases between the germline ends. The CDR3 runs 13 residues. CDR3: CASSRTENEKLFF. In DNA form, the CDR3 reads TGTGCCAGCAGCCGGACAGAAAATGAAAAACTGTTTTTT.

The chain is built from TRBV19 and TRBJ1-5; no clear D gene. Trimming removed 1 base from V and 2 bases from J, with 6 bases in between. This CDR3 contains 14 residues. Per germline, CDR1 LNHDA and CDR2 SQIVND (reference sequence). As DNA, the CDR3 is TGTGCCAGTAGTATAGTGGCGGGCAATCAGCCCCAGCATTTT. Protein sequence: CASSIVAGNQPQHF.

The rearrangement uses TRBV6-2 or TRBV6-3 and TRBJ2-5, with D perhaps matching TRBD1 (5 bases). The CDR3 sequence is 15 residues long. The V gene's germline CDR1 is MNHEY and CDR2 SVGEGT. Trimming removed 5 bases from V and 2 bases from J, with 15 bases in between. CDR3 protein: CASSTPVQAQETQYF. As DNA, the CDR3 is TGTGCCAGCAGTACCCCGGTACAGGCGCAAGAGACCCAGTACTTC.

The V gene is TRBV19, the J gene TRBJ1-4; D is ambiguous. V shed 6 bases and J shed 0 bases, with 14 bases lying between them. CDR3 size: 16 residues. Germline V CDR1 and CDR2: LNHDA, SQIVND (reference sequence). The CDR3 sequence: CASRRQSSATNEKLFF. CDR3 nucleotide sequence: TGTGCCAGTAGGAGGCAGTCCTCTGCAACTAATGAAAAACTGTTTTTT.

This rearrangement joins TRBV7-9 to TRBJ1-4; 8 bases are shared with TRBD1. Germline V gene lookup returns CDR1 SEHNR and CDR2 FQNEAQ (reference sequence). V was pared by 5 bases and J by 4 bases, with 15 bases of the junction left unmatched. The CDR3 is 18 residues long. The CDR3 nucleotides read TGTGCCAGCAGCCGCCCGGTGGACAGGGCGGTGGGTAATGAAAAACTGTTTTTT. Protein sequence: CASSRPVDRAVGNEKLFF.

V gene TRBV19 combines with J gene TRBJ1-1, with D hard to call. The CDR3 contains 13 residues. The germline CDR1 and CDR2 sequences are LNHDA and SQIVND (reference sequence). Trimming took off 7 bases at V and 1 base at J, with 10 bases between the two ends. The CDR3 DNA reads TGTGCCAGTAAGCGCACAAAGAACACTGAAGCTTTCTTT. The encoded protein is CASKRTKNTEAFF. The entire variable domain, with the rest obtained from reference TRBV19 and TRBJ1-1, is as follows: DGGITQSPKYLFRKEGQNVTLSCEQNLNHDAMYWYRQDPGQGLRLIYYSQIVNDFQKGDIAEGYSVSREKKESFPLTVTSAQKNPTAFYLCASKRTKNTEAFFGQGTRLTVV.

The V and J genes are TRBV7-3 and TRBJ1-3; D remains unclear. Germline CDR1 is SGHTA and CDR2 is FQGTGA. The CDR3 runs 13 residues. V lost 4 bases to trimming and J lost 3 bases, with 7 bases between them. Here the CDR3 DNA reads TGTGCCAGCAGCTCAACTCATGGAAACACCATATATTTT. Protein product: CASSSTHGNTIYF.

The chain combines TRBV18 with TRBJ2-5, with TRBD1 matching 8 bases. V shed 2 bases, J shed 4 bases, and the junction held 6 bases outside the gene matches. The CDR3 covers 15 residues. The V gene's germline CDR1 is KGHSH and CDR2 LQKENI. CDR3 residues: CASSPMAGGAETQYF. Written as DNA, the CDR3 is TGTGCCAGCTCACCAATGGCAGGGGGCGCAGAGACCCAGTACTTC.

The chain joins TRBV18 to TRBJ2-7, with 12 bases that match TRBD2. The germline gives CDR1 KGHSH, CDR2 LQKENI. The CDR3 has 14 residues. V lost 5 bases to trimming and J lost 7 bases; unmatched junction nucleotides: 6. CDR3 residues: CASSSSGGAREQYF. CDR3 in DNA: TGTGCCAGCTCATCTAGCGGGGGGGCTCGGGAGCAGTACTTC.